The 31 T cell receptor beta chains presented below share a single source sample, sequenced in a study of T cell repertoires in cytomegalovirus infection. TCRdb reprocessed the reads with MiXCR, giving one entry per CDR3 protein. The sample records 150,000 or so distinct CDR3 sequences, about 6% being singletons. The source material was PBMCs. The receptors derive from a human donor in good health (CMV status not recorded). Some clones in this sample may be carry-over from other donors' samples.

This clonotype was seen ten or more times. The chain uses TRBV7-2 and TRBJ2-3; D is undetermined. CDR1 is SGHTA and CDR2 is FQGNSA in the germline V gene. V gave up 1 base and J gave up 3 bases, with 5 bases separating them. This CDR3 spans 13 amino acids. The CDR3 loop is CASSLVQTDTQYF. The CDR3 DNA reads TGTGCCAGCAGCTTAGTACAAACAGATACGCAGTATTTT.

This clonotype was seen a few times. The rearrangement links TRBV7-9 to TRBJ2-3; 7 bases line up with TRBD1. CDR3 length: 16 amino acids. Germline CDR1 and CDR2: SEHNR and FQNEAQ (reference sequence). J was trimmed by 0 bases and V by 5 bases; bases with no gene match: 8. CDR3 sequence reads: CASSPGDSSSTDTQYF. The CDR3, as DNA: TGTGCCAGCAGCCCCGGGGACAGCTCTAGCACAGATACGCAGTATTTT.

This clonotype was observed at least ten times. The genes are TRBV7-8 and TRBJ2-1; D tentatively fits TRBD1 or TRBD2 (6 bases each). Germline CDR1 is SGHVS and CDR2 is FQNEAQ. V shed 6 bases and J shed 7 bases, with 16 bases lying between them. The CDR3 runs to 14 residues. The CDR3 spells CASSIGGRKNEQFF. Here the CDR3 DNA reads TGTGCCAGCAGTATAGGGGGGCGGAAAAATGAGCAGTTCTTC.

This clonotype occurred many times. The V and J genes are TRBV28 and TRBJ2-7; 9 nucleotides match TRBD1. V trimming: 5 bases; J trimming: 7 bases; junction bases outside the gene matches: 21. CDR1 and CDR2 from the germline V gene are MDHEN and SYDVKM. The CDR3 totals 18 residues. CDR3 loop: CASSIPAGTGRVVKEQYF. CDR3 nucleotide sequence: TGTGCCAGCAGTATCCCCGCCGGGACAGGGAGGGTGGTGAAAGAGCAGTACTTC.

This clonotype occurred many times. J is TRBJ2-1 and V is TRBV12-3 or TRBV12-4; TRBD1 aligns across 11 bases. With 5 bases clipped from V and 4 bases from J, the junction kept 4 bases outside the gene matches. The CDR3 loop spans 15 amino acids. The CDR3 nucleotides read TGTGCCAGCAGTGGGGGGACAGGGGGGTACAATGAGCAGTTCTTC. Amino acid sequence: CASSGGTGGYNEQFF.

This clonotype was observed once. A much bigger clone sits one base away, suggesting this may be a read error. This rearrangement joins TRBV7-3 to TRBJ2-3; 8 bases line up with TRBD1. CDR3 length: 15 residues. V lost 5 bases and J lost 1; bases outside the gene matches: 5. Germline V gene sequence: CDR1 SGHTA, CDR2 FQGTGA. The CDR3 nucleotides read TGTGCCAGCAGCAGGACAGGGTCTGGCACAGATACGCAGTATTTT. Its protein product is CASSRTGSGTDTQYF.

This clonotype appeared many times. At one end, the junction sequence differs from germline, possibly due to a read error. CDR3 nucleotides: TGCGCCAGCACCTTGGGGGGCCGCACCAAGAACACTGAAGCTTTCTTT. The encoded protein is CASTLGGRTKNTEAFF. The rearrangement links TRBV5-1 to TRBJ1-1; D may be TRBD1 (6 bases). The germline V gene encodes CDR1 SGHRS and CDR2 YFSETQ. The CDR3 has 16 residues. The whole variable domain, remainder taken from reference TRBV5-1 and TRBJ1-1, is KAGVTQTPRYLIKTRGQQVTLSCSPISGHRSVSWYQQTPGQGLQFLFEYFSETQRNKGNFPGRFSGRQFSNSRSEMNVSTLELGDSALYLCASTLGGRTKNTEAFFGQGTRLTVV.

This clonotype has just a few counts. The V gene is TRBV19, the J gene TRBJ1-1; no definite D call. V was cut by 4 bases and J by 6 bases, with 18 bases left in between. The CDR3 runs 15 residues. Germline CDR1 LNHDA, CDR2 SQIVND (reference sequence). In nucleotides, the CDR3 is TGTGCCAGTAGTACAGGTGGGCAGTTAGTCGCTGAAGCTTTCTTT. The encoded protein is CASSTGGQLVAEAFF.

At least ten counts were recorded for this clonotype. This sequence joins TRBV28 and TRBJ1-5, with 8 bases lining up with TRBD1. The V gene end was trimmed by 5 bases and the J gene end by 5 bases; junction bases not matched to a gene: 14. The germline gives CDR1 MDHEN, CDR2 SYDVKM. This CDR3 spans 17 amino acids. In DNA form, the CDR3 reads TGTGCCAGCAGTACCCTTGGACAGGGAATCATCCATCAGCCCCAGCATTTT. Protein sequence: CASSTLGQGIIHQPQHF.

The CDR3 nucleotides are TGTGCCAGCAGCCAAGTCTTCAGTCTTTATGGCTACACCTTC. Amino acids: CASSQVFSLYGYTF. This chain uses TRBV3-1 with TRBJ1-2; unclear D gene. Trimming removed 1 base from V and 5 bases from J, with 11 bases in between. Germline-derived CDR1 and CDR2 are LGHDT and YNNKEL (reference sequence). The CDR3 runs 14 residues.

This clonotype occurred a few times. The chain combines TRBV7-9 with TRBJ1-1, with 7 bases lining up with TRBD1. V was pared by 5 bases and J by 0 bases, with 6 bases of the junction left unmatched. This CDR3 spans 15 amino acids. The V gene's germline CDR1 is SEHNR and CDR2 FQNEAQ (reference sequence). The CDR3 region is CASSARDSMNTEAFF. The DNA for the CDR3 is TGTGCCAGCAGCGCCCGGGACAGCATGAACACTGAAGCTTTCTTT.

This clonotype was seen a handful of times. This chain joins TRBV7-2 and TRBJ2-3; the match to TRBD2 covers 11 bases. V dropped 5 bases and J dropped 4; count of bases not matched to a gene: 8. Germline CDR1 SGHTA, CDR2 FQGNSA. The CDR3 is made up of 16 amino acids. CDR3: CASSPGSGGVADTQYF. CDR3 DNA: TGTGCCAGCAGCCCCGGTAGCGGGGGGGTCGCAGATACGCAGTATTTT.

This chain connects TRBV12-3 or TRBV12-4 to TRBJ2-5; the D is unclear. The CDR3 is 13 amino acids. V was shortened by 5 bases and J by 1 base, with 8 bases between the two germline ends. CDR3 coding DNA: TGTGCCAGCAGTCCTTACATCCAAGAGACCCAGTACTTC. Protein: CASSPYIQETQYF.

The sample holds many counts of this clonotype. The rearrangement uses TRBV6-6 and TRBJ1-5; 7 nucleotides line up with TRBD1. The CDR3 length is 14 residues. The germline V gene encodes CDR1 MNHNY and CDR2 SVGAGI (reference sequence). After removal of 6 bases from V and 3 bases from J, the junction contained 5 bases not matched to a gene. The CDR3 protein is CASRIGTANQPQHF. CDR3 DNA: TGTGCCAGCAGGATCGGGACAGCCAATCAGCCCCAGCATTTT.

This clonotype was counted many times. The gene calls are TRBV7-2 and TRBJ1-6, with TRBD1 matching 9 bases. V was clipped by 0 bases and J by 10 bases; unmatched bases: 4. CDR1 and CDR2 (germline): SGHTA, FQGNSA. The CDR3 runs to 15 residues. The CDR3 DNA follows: TGTGCCAGCAGCTTAGCGAACAGGGGGCGATCACCCCTCCACTTT. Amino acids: CASSLANRGRSPLHF.

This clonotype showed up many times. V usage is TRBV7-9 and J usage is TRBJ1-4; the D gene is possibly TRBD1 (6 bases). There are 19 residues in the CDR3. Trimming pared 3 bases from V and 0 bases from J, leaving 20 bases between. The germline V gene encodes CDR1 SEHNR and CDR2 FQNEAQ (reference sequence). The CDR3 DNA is TGTGCCAGCAGCTTCACACTGCTGACAGGTCCCGCAACTAATGAAAAACTGTTTTTT. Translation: CASSFTLLTGPATNEKLFF. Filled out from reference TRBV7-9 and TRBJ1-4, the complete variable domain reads DTGVSQNPRHKITKRGQNVTFRCDPISEHNRLYWYRQTLGQGPEFLTYFQNEAQLEKSRLLSDRFSAERPKGSFSTLEIQRTEQGDSAMYLCASSFTLLTGPATNEKLFFGSGTQLSVL.

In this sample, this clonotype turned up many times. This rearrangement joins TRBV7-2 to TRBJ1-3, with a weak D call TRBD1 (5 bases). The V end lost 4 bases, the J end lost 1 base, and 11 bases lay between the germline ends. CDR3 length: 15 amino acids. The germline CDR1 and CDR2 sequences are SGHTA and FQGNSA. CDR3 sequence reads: CASSSQTGSGNTIYF. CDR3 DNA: TGTGCCAGCAGCTCTCAAACAGGATCTGGAAACACCATATATTTT.

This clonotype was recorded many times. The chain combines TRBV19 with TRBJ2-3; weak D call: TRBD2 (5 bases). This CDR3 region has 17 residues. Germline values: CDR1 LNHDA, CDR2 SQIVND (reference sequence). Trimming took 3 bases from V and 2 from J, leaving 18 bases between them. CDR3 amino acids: CASSMGSAPLDTDTQYF. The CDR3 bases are TGTGCCAGTAGTATGGGTAGCGCCCCCCTCGACACAGATACGCAGTATTTT. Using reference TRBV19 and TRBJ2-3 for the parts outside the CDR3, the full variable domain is DGGITQSPKYLFRKEGQNVTLSCEQNLNHDAMYWYRQDPGQGLRLIYYSQIVNDFQKGDIAEGYSVSREKKESFPLTVTSAQKNPTAFYLCASSMGSAPLDTDTQYFGPGTRLTVL.

CDR3 DNA sequence: TGCGCCAGCAGCCAACTCGCGGGGGGCTACGAGCAGTACTTC. It codes for CASSQLAGGYEQYF. The chain recombines TRBV4-3 with TRBJ2-7, with 8 bases matching TRBD2. The trim removed 2 bases at V and 3 bases at J, leaving 3 bases unmatched. The CDR3 runs to 14 residues. The V gene's germline CDR1 is LGHNA and CDR2 YSLEER.

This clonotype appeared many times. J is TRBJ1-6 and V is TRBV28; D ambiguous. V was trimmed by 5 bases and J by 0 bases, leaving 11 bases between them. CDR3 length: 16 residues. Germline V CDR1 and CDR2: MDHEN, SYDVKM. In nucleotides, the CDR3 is TGTGCCAGCAGTGGAGCATTGGGCTCCTATAATTCACCCCTCCACTTT. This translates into CASSGALGSYNSPLHF.

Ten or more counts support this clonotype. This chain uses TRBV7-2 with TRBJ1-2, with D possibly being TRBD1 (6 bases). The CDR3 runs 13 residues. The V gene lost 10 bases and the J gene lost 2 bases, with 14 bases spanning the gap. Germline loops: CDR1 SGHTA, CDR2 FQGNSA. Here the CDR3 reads CATAVDSNYGYTF. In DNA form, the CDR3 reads TGTGCCACAGCCGTGGACAGCAACTATGGCTACACCTTC.

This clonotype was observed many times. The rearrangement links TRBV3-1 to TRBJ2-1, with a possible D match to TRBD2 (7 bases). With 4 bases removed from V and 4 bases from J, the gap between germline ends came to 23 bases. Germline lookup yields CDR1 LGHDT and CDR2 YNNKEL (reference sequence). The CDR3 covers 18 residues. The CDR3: CASSPQGVGGALYNEQFF. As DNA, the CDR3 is TGTGCCAGCAGCCCCCAAGGGGTAGGGGGGGCCCTTTACAATGAGCAGTTCTTC.

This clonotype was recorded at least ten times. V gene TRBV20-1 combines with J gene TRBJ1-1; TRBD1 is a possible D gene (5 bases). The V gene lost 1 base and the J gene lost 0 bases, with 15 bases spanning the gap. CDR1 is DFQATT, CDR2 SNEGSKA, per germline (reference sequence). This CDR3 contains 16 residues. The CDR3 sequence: CSARGQDNLMNTEAFF. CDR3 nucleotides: TGCAGTGCTAGAGGCCAGGACAACCTGATGAACACTGAAGCTTTCTTT.

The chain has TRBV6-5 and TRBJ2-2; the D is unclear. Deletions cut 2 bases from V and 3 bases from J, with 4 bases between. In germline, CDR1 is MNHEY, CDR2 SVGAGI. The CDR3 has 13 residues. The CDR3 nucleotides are TGTGCCAGCAGTTACCAGGACACCGGGGAGCTGTTTTTT. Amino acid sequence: CASSYQDTGELFF.

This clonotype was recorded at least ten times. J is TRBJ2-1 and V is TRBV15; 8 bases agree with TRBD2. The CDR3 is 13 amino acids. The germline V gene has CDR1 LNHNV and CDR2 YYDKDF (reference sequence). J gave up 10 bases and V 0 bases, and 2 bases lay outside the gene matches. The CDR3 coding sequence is TGTGCCACCAGCAGAGATCGGGGGGGCGAGCAGTTCTTC. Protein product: CATSRDRGGEQFF.

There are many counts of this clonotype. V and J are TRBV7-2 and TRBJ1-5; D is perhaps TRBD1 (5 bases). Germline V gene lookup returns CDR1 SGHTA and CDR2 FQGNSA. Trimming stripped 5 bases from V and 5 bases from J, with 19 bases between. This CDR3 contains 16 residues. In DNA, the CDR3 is TGTGCCAGCAGCCCCGGGACGAGTCCTTCTTATCAGCCCCAGCATTTT. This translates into CASSPGTSPSYQPQHF.

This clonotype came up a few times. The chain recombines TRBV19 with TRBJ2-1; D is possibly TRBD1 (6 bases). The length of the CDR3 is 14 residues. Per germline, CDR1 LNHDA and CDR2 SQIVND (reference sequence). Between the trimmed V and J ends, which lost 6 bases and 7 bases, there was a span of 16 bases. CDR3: CASSQGGWVNEQFF. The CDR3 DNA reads TGTGCCAGTAGCCAAGGGGGTTGGGTTAATGAGCAGTTCTTC.

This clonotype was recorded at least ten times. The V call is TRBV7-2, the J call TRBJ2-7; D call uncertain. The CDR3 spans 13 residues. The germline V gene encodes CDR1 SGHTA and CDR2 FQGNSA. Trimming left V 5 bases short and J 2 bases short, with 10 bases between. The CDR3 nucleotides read TGTGCCAGCAGCGAAAACACAGCCTACGAGCAGTACTTC. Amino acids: CASSENTAYEQYF.

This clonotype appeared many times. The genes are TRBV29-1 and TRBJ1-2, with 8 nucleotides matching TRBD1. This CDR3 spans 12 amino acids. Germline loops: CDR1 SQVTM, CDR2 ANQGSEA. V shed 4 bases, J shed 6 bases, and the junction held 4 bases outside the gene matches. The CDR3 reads CSVGTGRHGYTF. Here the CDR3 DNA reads TGCAGCGTTGGGACAGGGCGGCATGGCTACACCTTC. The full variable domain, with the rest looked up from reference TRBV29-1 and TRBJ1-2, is SAVISQKPSRDICQRGTSLTIQCQVDSQVTMMFWYRQQPGQSLTLIATANQGSEATYESGFVIDKFPISRPNLTFSTLTVSNMSPEDSSIYLCSVGTGRHGYTFGSGTRLTVV.

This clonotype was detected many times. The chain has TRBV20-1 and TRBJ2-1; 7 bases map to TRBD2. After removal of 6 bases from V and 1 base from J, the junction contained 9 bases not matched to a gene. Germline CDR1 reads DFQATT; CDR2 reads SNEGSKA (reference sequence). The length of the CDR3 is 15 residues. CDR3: CSAIGISGSYNEQFF. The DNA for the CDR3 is TGCAGTGCCATTGGGATTAGCGGGTCCTACAATGAGCAGTTCTTC.

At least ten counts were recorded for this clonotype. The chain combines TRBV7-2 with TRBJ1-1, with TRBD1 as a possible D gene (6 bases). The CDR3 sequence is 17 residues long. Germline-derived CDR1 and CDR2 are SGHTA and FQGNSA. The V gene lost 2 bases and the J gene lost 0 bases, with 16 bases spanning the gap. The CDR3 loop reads CASSLSSGTPMNTEAFF. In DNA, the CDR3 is TGTGCCAGCAGCTTAAGTTCCGGGACACCCATGAACACTGAAGCTTTCTTT.